The 2 T cell receptor beta chains below come from one sample, sequenced in a study of blood T cell repertoires in COVID-19. Data came from immunoSEQ multiplex PCR; TCRdb stores just in-frame clones and leaves some out. The sample holds 90,000 or so clones, 88% seen once. The specimen sequenced was peripheral blood. The receptors shown here come from a man in his sixties with acute or convalescent COVID-19.

J is TRBJ1-1 and V is TRBV3-1 (or the pseudogene TRBV3-2); tentative D call: TRBD1 (6 bases). Germline V gives CDR1 LGHDT, CDR2 YNNKEL (reference sequence). The CDR3 length is 12 residues. Trimming left V 4 bases short and J 10 bases short, with 13 bases between. In DNA, the CDR3 is TGTGCCAGCAGCCGGCTACAGGGTCCAGCTTTCTTT. This translates into CASSRLQGPAFF.

The chain combines TRBV6-5 with TRBJ1-2, with TRBD1 matching over 7 bases. In germline, CDR1 is MNHEY, CDR2 SVGAGI. The V and J ends lost 4 bases and 5 bases, in that order; junction bases with no gene match: 10. This CDR3 is 15 amino acids long. The CDR3 DNA reads TGTGCCAGCAGTTTCTATCGGACAGGAGAGTATGGCTACACCTTC. This encodes CASSFYRTGEYGYTF.